These T cell receptor beta chains were read from a single sample in a study of T cell repertoires in cytomegalovirus infection. One entry per CDR3 protein, called by TCRdb with MiXCR from the reads. This table holds about 150,000 distinct CDR3 sequences, about a quarter found once. The material sequenced was PBMCs. These receptor sequences come from a human donor in good health (CMV status not recorded). Some clones in this sample may be carry-over from other donors' samples. Each CDR3 is given with its conserved first and last residue. The D gene is left open where the match is weak. Rows may omit the clone size; those that give it use once, few, many or a size class.

TRBV18	TRBJ2-6	.	.	TGTGCCAGCTCACGTAAAGGGGCTGGGGCCAACGTCCTGACTTTC	CASSRKGAGANVLTF
TRBV29-1	TRBJ2-5	few	TRBD1	TGCAGCGTTGTGGGGTGGGGCAGGGGGCGTCGAGAGACCCAGTACTTC	CSVVGWGRGRRETQYF
TRBV7-9	TRBJ2-7	many	TRBD2	TGTGCCAGCAGCCTCTGGACTAGCAAAAACGAGCAGTACTTC	CASSLWTSKNEQYF
TRBV4-3	TRBJ2-6	.	.	TGCGCCAGCAGCCAAGTGGTTGGGGCCAACGTCCTGACTTTC	CASSQVVGANVLTF
TRBV5-3	TRBJ2-7	few	.	TGTGCCAGCAGCTTGGAGACCGCCTACGAGCAGTACTTC	CASSLETAYEQYF
TRBV7-3	TRBJ2-4	.	.	TGTGCCAGCAGCTTCGGTGGGGTAATGTTGGGAAACATTCAGTACTTC	CASSFGGVMLGNIQYF
TRBV30	TRBJ2-1	medium-sized	TRBD2	TGTGCATCGAGGCGGGGGGACTACAATGAGCAGTTCTTC	CASRRGDYNEQFF
TRBV25-1	TRBJ2-5	.	.	TGTGCCATCAGTGAATCCAAGGGCATCCAAGAGACCCAGTACTTC	CAISESKGIQETQYF
TRBV28	TRBJ1-4	.	.	TGTGCCAGCAGTGACAGGACAACTAATGAAAAACTGTTTTTT	CASSDRTTNEKLFF
TRBV28	TRBJ2-1	.	TRBD1	TGTGCCAGCAGGCCTACCGGGACAGGGAACTACAATGAGCAGTTCTTC	CASRPTGTGNYNEQFF
TRBV5-4	TRBJ2-1	.	.	TGTGCCAGCCCGGGGGCTAGCTCCTACAATGAGCAGTTCTTC	CASPGASSYNEQFF
TRBV7-2	TRBJ2-1	medium-sized	.	TGTGCCAGCAGCTTAGCACTAGCCCGGGGCGGGGAGCAGTTCTTC	CASSLALARGGEQFF